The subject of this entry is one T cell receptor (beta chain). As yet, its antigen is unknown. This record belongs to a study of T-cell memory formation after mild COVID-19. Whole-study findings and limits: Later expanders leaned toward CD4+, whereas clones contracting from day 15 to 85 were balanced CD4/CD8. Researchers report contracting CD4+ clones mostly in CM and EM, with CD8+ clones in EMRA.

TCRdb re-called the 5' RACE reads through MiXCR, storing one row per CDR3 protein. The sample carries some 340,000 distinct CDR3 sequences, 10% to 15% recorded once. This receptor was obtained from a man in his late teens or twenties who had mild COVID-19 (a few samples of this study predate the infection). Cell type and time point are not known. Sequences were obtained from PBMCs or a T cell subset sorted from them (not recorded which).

The CDR3 nucleotides are TGTGCCAGCAGTTCCCTTACAGGGGTGAACACCGGGGAGCTGTTTTTT. Protein sequence: CASSSLTGVNTGELFF. The chain couples TRBV6-6 to TRBJ2-2; the match to TRBD1 covers 7 bases. Trimming removed 4 bases from V and 1 base from J; junction bases left unmatched: 6. CDR1 and CDR2 from the germline V gene are MNHNY and SVGAGI (reference sequence). The CDR3 has 16 residues.